What follows is one TCR beta chain and its context. The record originates from a study of blood T cell repertoires in COVID-19. Study-wide context: The United States, Italy and Spain supplied acute and convalescent COVID-19 samples.

CDR1 LGHDT and CDR2 YNNKEL come from the germline V gene (reference sequence). Between the trimmed V and J ends, which lost 4 bases and 4 bases, there was a span of 20 bases. The CDR3 length is 17 residues. Libraries were prepared by immunoSEQ multiplex PCR; TCRdb keeps only in-frame clonotypes and omits some of them. This table holds 35,000 to 45,000 clones, about 89% found once. The chain couples TRBV3-1 (or the pseudogene TRBV3-2) to TRBJ2-4; a possible D gene is TRBD2 (5 bases). What was sequenced was peripheral blood. This clonotype originated in a human donor in a cohort sampled during active COVID-19. The CDR3 sequence is CASSLGDPIQRKNIQYF. In DNA, the CDR3 is TGTGCCAGCAGCCTCGGGGATCCCATTCAAAGAAAAAACATTCAGTACTTC.